Below, 15 T cell receptor beta chains from the same sample are listed, as sequenced in a study. TCRdb re-derived calls from the 5' RACE reads in MiXCR, one entry per CDR3 protein. The sample lists about 57,000 distinct CDR3 sequences; around 24% were seen once. The sorted Tregs were CD4+CD25+CD127-/low cells. Sequencing was done on a sample of tumor-infiltrating Tregs sorted from the breast tumor. The receptor source for this set is a female donor with breast cancer.

A few counts support this clonotype. Since a much larger clone is just one base distant, this may be a read error. The chain links TRBV20-1 to TRBJ2-5; no firm D call. This CDR3 has 13 amino acids. The germline gives CDR1 DFQATT, CDR2 SNEGSKA (reference sequence). Deletions cut 0 bases from V and 3 bases from J, with 8 bases between. CDR3 sequence reads: CSARDLRKETQYF. DNA for the CDR3: TGCAGTGCTAGAGATCTGCGGAAAGAGACCCAGTACTTC.

The rearrangement uses TRBV5-1 and TRBJ2-5; weak D call: TRBD1 (5 bases). Deletions cut 2 bases from V and 1 base from J, with 12 bases between. The CDR3 runs 15 residues. The germline gives CDR1 SGHRS, CDR2 YFSETQ. The CDR3 loop is CASSFVGQLQETQYF. CDR3 in DNA: TGCGCCAGCAGCTTTGTAGGACAACTCCAAGAGACCCAGTACTTC.

This clonotype was counted between two and nine times. This chain joins TRBV20-1 and TRBJ1-5, with TRBD1 matching 7 bases. The V segment lost 3 bases and the J segment 4 bases; nucleotides outside the gene matches: 6. Germline V gene lookup returns CDR1 DFQATT and CDR2 SNEGSKA (reference sequence). The CDR3 loop spans 14 amino acids. The CDR3 reads CSARMTGWNQPQHF. The CDR3 DNA sequence: TGCAGTGCTAGGATGACAGGGTGGAATCAGCCCCAGCATTTT.

As to this clonotype: The CDR3 ends on some other residue instead of the conserved phenylalanine or tryptophan, so this is likely a read error. This chain joins TRBV7-2 and TRBJ1-5; D may be TRBD1 (6 bases). CDR3 length: 16 residues. V dropped 2 bases and J dropped 1 base, with 12 bases sitting between them. The germline gives CDR1 SGHTA, CDR2 FQGNSA. CDR3 sequence: CASSLRGGSSNQPQHL. The CDR3 DNA reads as TGTGCCAGCAGCTTAAGGGGGGGCTCCAGCAATCAGCCCCAGCATCTT.

The rearrangement joins TRBV20-1 to TRBJ2-1; the D gene could be TRBD1 or TRBD2 (5 bases each). Germline V gene lookup returns CDR1 DFQATT and CDR2 SNEGSKA (reference sequence). This CDR3 has 16 residues. Trimming left V 5 bases short and J 4 bases short, with 21 bases between. The CDR3 sequence is CSASPRGTVGYNEQFF. The CDR3 DNA sequence: TGCAGTGCTTCCCCGAGGGGAACGGTAGGATACAATGAGCAGTTCTTC.

This clonotype was detected a few times. The gene calls are TRBV10-2 and TRBJ2-3; D is ambiguous. Trimming stripped 10 bases from V and 5 bases from J, with 10 bases between. Germline V gene lookup returns CDR1 WSHSY and CDR2 SAAADI. This CDR3 spans 11 amino acids. CDR3 nucleotide sequence: TGCGCCACCGCTCTCGTAGATACGCAGTATTTT. This sequence encodes CATALVDTQYF.

V gene TRBV5-1 combines with J gene TRBJ2-7; tentatively, D is TRBD1 (6 bases). V was pared by 3 bases and J by 3 bases, with 10 bases between. The CDR3 totals 13 residues. Germline CDR1 SGHRS, CDR2 YFSETQ. CDR3 sequence: CASSYPGVYEQYF. CDR3 coding DNA: TGCGCCAGCAGCTATCCAGGGGTCTACGAGCAGTACTTC. The full variable domain, rest sourced from reference TRBV5-1 and TRBJ2-7, is KAGVTQTPRYLIKTRGQQVTLSCSPISGHRSVSWYQQTPGQGLQFLFEYFSETQRNKGNFPGRFSGRQFSNSRSEMNVSTLELGDSALYLCASSYPGVYEQYFGPGTRLTVT.

This clonotype was counted only a few times. V usage is TRBV6-2 or TRBV6-3 and J usage is TRBJ2-1, with 9 positions matching TRBD2. V trimming: 9 bases; J trimming: 6 bases; junction bases outside the gene matches: 12. Germline lookup yields CDR1 MNHEY and CDR2 SVGEGT. This CDR3 contains 15 residues. The CDR3 nucleotides read TGTGCCAGTATATCAGCGGGAGGCCCGGCCAATGAGCAGTTCTTC. Translation gives CASISAGGPANEQFF.

CDR3 sequence: CASSFRDTQPQHF. The CDR3 DNA is TGTGCCAGCAGTTTCCGGGACACTCAGCCCCAGCATTTT. The chain has TRBV27 and TRBJ1-5, with D perhaps TRBD1 (6 bases). Trimming took off 3 bases at V and 6 bases at J, with 9 bases between the two ends. The CDR3 has 13 amino acids. Germline V gene lookup returns CDR1 MNHEY and CDR2 SMNVEV (reference sequence).

The sample holds many counts of this clonotype. This chain connects TRBV7-2 to TRBJ2-1; TRBD2 might be the D (6 bases). The CDR3 loop spans 17 amino acids. Germline loops: CDR1 SGHTA, CDR2 FQGNSA. The V end was cut by 5 bases, the J end by 3 bases, with 20 bases between. The CDR3 here is CASSGGVWGGNYNEQFF. The CDR3 DNA reads as TGTGCCAGCAGCGGAGGAGTGTGGGGCGGGAACTACAATGAGCAGTTCTTC.

This clonotype was counted a few times. The chain employs TRBV20-1 and TRBJ2-5; 8 nucleotides match TRBD1. CDR1 is DFQATT and CDR2 is SNEGSKA in the germline V gene (reference sequence). Trimming cost V 7 bases and J 3 bases; bases outside gene matches: 4. The length of the CDR3 is 12 residues. The CDR3 DNA is TGCAGTGTTGAGACAGGGGAAGAGACCCAGTACTTC. As protein: CSVETGEETQYF.

This clonotype was seen only a few times. The rearrangement links TRBV5-4 to TRBJ2-7; perhaps D is TRBD1 or TRBD2 (5 bases each). This CDR3 is 18 amino acids long. The germline V gene has CDR1 SGHNT and CDR2 YYREEE (reference sequence). Trimming took off 6 bases at V and 3 bases at J, with 28 bases between the two ends. CDR3 loop: CASIFHPSGRLVFYEQYF. The DNA for the CDR3 is TGTGCCAGCATTTTCCACCCCTCGGGACGTTTAGTATTCTACGAGCAGTACTTC.

In the case of this clonotype: Without the conserved terminal phenylalanine or tryptophan, this CDR3 likely stems from a read error. This chain joins TRBV10-3 and TRBJ1-2; 11 bases match TRBD1. V gave up 4 bases and J gave up 9 bases; unmatched junction bases: 22. Germline assignment: CDR1 ENHRY and CDR2 SYGVKD. The CDR3 is made up of 19 amino acids. The chain's CDR3 is CAISVWVVTETGQGESYTI. Written as DNA, the CDR3 is TGTGCCATCAGTGTATGGGTTGTGACCGAAACGGGACAGGGGGAGAGCTACACCATC.

This clonotype was recorded a few times. The rearrangement links TRBV7-2 to TRBJ1-6; the D is unclear. CDR1 is SGHTA and CDR2 is FQGNSA in the germline V gene. The ends were cut back, 1 base at V and 7 bases at J, with 5 bases in the middle. This CDR3 is built from 13 residues. The chain's CDR3 is CASSLVRNSPLHF. The DNA for the CDR3 is TGTGCCAGCAGCTTAGTGAGAAATTCACCCCTCCACTTT.

The chain combines TRBV6-2 or TRBV6-3 with TRBJ2-4; D is undetermined. This CDR3 has 13 residues. Germline CDR1 and CDR2: MNHEY and SVGEGT. Trimming took off 6 bases at V and 8 bases at J, with 14 bases between the two ends. The CDR3 sequence is CASSNYVGDIQYF. Here the CDR3 DNA reads TGTGCCAGCAGCAATTACGTTGGGGACATTCAGTACTTC.